The entry below describes one TCR beta chain. What it binds is not known. The data were taken from a study of cytomegalovirus exposure and HLA in healthy donors. The PCR used 60 Vbeta and 13 Jbeta primers. Sequencing used immunoSEQ multiplex PCR; TCRdb keeps in-frame clones, though not all of them. The sample carries roughly 190,000 clones, 82% recorded once. The study's findings and limits: The investigators catalogued 150 to 200 TCR beta chains as cytomegalovirus-associated. TCR beta V- and J-gene trimming was later associated with a missense DCLRE1C variant. Cytomegalovirus status, reportedly, was diagnosed with high specificity and sensitivity by the classifier.

Sequencing was carried out using PBMCs. The TCR was taken from a woman aged 18-29 years in good health and CMV-seronegative.

The CDR3 DNA is TGTGCCAGCAGCTTAGATATGCAGGCGGGGTCCATGAACACTGAAGCTTTCTTT. Residues: CASSLDMQAGSMNTEAFF. The chain couples TRBV11-3 to TRBJ1-1; D is unresolved. The CDR3 runs to 18 residues. CDR1 is SGHNT, CDR2 YENEEA, per germline. With 0 bases removed from V and 0 bases from J, the gap between germline ends came to 17 bases.